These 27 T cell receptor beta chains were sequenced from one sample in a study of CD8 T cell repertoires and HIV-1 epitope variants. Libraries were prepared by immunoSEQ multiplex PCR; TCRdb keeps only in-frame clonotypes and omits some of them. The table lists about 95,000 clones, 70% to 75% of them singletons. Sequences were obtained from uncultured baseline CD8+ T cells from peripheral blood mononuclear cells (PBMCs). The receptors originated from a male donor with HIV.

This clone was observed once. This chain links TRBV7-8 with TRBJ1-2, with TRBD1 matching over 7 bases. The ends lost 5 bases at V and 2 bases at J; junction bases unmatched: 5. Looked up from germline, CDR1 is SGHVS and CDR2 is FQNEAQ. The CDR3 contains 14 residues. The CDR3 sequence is CASSERTGNYGYTF. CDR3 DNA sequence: TGTGCCAGCAGCGAGAGGACAGGCAACTATGGCTACACCTTC.

The CDR3 spells CASSPDGNYEQYF. Written as DNA, the CDR3 is TGTGCCAGCAGCCCGGACGGGAACTACGAGCAGTACTTC. This chain joins TRBV7-9 and TRBJ2-7; D may be TRBD2 (5 bases). The V gene's germline CDR1 is SEHNR and CDR2 FQNEAQ (reference sequence). Trimming cost V 5 bases and J 3 bases, with 11 bases left between them. The CDR3 has 13 residues.

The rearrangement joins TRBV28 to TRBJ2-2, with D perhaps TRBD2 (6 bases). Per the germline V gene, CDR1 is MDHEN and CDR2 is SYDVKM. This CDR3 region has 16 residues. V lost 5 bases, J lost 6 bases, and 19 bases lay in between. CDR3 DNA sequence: TGTGCCAGCAGTGCCGCGGGGCCCACATCGGCCGGGGAGCTGTTTTTT. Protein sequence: CASSAAGPTSAGELFF.

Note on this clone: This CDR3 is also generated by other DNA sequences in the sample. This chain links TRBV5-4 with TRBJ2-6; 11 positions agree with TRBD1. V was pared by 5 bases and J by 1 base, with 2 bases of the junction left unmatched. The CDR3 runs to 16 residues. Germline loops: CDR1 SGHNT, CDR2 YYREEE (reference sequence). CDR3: CASSRDRGSGANVLTF. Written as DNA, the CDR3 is TGTGCCAGCAGTCGGGACAGGGGGTCTGGGGCCAACGTCCTGACTTTC.

CDR3 protein: CASSRLAGGYNEQFF. CDR3 DNA sequence: TGTGCCAGCAGCCGTCTAGCGGGGGGGTACAATGAGCAGTTCTTC. V is TRBV7-6 and J is TRBJ2-1, with 12 bases aligning to TRBD2. Germline assignment: CDR1 SGHVS and CDR2 FNYEAQ. CDR3 length equals 15 residues. J lost 4 bases, V lost 5 bases, and 3 bases had no gene match.

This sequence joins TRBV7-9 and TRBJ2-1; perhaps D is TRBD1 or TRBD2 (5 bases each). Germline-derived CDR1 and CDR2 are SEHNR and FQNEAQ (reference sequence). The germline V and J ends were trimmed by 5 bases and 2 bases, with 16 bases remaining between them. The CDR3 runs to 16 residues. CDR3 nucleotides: TGTGCCAGCAGCCGAGCCGGGACGGCTACCTACAATGAGCAGTTCTTC. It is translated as CASSRAGTATYNEQFF.

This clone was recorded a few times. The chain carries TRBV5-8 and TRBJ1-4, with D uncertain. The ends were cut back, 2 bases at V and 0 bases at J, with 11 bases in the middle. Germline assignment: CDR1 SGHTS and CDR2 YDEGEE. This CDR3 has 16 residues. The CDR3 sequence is CASSLDGRSTNEKLFF. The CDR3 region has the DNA TGTGCCAGCAGCTTAGACGGGCGGTCAACTAATGAAAAACTGTTTTTT.

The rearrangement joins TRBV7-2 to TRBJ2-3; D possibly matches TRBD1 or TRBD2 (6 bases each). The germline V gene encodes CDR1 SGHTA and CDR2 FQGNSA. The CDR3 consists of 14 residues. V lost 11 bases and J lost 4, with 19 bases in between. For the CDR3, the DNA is TGTGCCTCTGGGCAGGGGCGGAGGGCAGATACGCAGTATTTT. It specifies CASGQGRRADTQYF.

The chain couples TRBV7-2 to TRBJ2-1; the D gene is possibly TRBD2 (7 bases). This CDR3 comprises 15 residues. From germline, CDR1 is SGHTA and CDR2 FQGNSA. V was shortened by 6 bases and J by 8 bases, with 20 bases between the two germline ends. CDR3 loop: CASSPGGALKDEQFF. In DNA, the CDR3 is TGTGCCAGCAGTCCTGGGGGGGCGCTCAAGGATGAGCAGTTCTTC. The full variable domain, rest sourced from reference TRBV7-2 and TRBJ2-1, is GAGVSQSPSNKVTEKGKDVELRCDPISGHTALYWYRQSLGQGLEFLIYFQGNSAPDKSGLPSDRFSAERTGGSVSTLTIQRTQQEDSAVYLCASSPGGALKDEQFFGPGTRLTVL.

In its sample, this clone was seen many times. CDR3 sequence: CASSLTSSFPNEQFF. The CDR3 region has the DNA TGCGCCAGCAGCTTAACTAGCTCCTTCCCCAATGAGCAGTTCTTC. The chain joins TRBV5-1 to TRBJ2-1; perhaps TRBD2 as D (6 bases). Germline V gene sequence: CDR1 SGHRS, CDR2 YFSETQ. The CDR3 runs to 15 residues. V dropped 2 bases and J dropped 6 bases, with 15 bases sitting between them.

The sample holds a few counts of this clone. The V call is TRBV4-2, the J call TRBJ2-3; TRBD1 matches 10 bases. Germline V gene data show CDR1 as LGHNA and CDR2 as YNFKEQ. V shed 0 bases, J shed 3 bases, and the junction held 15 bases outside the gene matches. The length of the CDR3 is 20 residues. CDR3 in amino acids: CASSQDPGTGVGDLTDTQYF. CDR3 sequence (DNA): TGTGCCAGCAGCCAAGATCCCGGGACAGGGGTAGGGGATTTAACAGATACGCAGTATTTT.

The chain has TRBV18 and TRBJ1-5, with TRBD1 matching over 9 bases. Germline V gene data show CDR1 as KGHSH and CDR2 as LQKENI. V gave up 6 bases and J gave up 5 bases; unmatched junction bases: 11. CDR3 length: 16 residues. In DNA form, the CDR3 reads TGTGCCAGCTCCCCTGGACAGGGGACTGGGGATCAGCCCCAGCATTTT. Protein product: CASSPGQGTGDQPQHF.

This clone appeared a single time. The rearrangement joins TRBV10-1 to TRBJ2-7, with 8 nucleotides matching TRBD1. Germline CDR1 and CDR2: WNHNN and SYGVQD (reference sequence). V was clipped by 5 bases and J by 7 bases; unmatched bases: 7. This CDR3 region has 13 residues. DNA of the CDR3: TGCGCCAGCAGTTTGGGACAGGTGGGGGAGCAGTACTTC. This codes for CASSLGQVGEQYF.

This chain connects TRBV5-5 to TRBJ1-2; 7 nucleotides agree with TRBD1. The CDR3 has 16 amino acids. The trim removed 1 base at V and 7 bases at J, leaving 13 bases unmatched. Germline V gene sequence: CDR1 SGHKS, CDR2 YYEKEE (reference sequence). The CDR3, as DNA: TGTGCCAGCAGCTTGTATCTTGCAGGGGGGAGTAGTGGCTACACCTTC. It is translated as CASSLYLAGGSSGYTF.

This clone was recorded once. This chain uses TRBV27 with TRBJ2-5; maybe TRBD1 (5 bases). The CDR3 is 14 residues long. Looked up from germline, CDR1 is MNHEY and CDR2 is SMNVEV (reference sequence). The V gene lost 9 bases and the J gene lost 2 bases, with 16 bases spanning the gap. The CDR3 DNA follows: TGTGCCAGGACCCAAGAAGGACAACAAGAGACCCAGTACTTC. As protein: CARTQEGQQETQYF.

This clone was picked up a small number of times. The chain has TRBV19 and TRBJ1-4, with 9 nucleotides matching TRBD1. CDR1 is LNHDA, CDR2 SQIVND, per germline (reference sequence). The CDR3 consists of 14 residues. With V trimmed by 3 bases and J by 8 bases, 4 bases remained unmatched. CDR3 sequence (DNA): TGTGCCAGTAGTATGGGACAGGGACGGGAAAAACTGTTTTTT. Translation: CASSMGQGREKLFF. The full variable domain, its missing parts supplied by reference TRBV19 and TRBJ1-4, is DGGITQSPKYLFRKEGQNVTLSCEQNLNHDAMYWYRQDPGQGLRLIYYSQIVNDFQKGDIAEGYSVSREKKESFPLTVTSAQKNPTAFYLCASSMGQGREKLFFGSGTQLSVL.

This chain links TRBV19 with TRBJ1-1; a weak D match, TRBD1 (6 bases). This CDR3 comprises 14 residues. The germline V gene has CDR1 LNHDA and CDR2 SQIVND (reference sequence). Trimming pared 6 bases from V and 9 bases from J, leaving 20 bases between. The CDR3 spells CASSADRTERKAFF. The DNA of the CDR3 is TGTGCCAGTAGCGCTGACCGGACAGAGAGAAAAGCTTTCTTT. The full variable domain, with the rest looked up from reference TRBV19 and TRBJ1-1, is DGGITQSPKYLFRKEGQNVTLSCEQNLNHDAMYWYRQDPGQGLRLIYYSQIVNDFQKGDIAEGYSVSREKKESFPLTVTSAQKNPTAFYLCASSADRTERKAFFGQGTRLTVV.

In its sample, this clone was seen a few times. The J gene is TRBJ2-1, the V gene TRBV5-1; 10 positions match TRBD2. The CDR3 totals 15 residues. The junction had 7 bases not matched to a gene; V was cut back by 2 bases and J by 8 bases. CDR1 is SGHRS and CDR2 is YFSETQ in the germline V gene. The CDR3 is CASSLIAGGDYEQFF. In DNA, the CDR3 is TGCGCCAGCAGCTTAATAGCGGGAGGCGATTATGAGCAGTTCTTC.

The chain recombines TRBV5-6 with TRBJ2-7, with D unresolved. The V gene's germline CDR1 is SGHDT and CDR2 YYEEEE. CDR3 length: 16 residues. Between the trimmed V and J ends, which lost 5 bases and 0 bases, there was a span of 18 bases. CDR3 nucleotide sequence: TGTGCCAGCAGTCCTGACGACGGAAAAAGCTCCTACGAGCAGTACTTC. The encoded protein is CASSPDDGKSSYEQYF.

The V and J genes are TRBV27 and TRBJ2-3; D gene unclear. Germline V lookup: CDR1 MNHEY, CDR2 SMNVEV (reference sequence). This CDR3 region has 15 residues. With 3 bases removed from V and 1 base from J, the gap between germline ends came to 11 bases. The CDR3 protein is CASSFSPGGTDTQYF. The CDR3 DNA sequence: TGTGCCAGCAGTTTTAGCCCGGGTGGCACAGATACGCAGTATTTT.

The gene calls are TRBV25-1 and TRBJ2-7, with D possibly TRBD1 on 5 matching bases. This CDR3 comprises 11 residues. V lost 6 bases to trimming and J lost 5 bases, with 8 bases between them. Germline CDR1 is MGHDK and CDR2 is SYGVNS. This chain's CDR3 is CASSPGNEQYF. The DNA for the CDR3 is TGTGCCAGCAGCCCAGGGAACGAGCAGTACTTC.

CDR3 coding DNA: TGTGCCAGCAGCTCCGGGACGGACACCGGGGAGCTGTTTTTT. Its translation: CASSSGTDTGELFF. The chain uses TRBV7-8 and TRBJ2-2, with D perhaps matching TRBD1 or TRBD2 (5 bases each). V gave up 4 bases and J gave up 3 bases, with 9 bases separating them. CDR1 is SGHVS, CDR2 FQNEAQ, per germline. CDR3 size: 14 residues.

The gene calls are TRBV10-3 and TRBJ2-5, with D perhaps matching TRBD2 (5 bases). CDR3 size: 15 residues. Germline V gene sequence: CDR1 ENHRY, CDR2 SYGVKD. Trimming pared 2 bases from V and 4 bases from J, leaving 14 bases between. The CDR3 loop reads CAISEEGLSGETQYF. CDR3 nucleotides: TGTGCCATCAGTGAGGAAGGACTCTCGGGAGAGACCCAGTACTTC.

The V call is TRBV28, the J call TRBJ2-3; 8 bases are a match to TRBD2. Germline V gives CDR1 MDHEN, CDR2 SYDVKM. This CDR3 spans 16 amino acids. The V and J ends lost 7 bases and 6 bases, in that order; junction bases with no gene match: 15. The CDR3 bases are TGTGCCAGCATCACTTCCCTTGATCGCGGGAGGGATACGCAGTATTTT. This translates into CASITSLDRGRDTQYF.

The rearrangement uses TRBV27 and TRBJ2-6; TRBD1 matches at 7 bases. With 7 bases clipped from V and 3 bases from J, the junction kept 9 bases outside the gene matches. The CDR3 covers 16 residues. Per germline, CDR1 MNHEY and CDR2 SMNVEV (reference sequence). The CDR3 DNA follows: TGTGCCAGCACCAGACAGGGAATGGTTGGGGCCAACGTCCTGACTTTC. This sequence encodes CASTRQGMVGANVLTF.

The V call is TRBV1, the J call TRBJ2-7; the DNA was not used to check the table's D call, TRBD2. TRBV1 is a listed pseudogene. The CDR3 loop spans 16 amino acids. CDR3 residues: CTSSHRGRGGADEQYF. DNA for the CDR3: TGCACCAGCAGCCATCGGGGGCGAGGGGGGGCCGACGAGCAGTACTTC.

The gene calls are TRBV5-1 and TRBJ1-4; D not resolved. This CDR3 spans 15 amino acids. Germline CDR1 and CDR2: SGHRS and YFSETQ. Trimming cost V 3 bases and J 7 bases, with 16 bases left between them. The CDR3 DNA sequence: TGCGCCAGCAGCTCGTCGATGGGTCTAGGTGAAAAACTGTTTTTT. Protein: CASSSSMGLGEKLFF. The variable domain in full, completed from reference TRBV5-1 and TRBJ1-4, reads KAGVTQTPRYLIKTRGQQVTLSCSPISGHRSVSWYQQTPGQGLQFLFEYFSETQRNKGNFPGRFSGRQFSNSRSEMNVSTLELGDSALYLCASSSSMGLGEKLFFGSGTQLSVL.